The 21 T cell receptor beta chains below come from one sample, sequenced in a study of a mutant IDH1 vaccine in newly diagnosed glioma. Time point given: baseline, week 1 (first vaccination visit). This sample's treatment: pre-vaccination baseline after standard-of-care therapy. Profiled with immunoSEQ multiplex PCR; TCRdb holds only in-frame clones, not every one. The sample holds tens of thousands of clones, just under 95% seen once. The material sequenced was PBMCs, taken from a glioma patient treated with radiotherapy, temozolomide or both. The receptor source for this set is a man younger than 35 with glioma.

The genes are TRBV5-1 and TRBJ1-1; D uncertain. From germline, CDR1 is SGHRS and CDR2 YFSETQ. Trimming took off 1 base at V and 2 bases at J, with 15 bases between the two ends. This CDR3 is 16 amino acids long. The CDR3 DNA follows: TGCGCCAGCAGCTTGTCCGGTTCTCCACGTAACACTGAAGCTTTCTTT. Encoded protein: CASSLSGSPRNTEAFF.

In its sample, this clone was seen once. This chain connects TRBV10-2 to TRBJ2-1; D is perhaps TRBD2 (6 bases). The CDR3 spans 15 residues. The germline CDR1 and CDR2 sequences are WSHSY and SAAADI. Between the trimmed V and J ends, which lost 7 bases and 4 bases, there was a span of 17 bases. For the CDR3, the DNA is TGCGCCAGCATGCCGGTGGGTAGCGGATACAATGAGCAGTTCTTC. This codes for CASMPVGSGYNEQFF.

The chain couples TRBV28 to TRBJ2-7; 7 bases agree with TRBD1. The CDR3 covers 15 residues. Germline V gene data show CDR1 as MDHEN and CDR2 as SYDVKM. V lost 6 bases to trimming and J lost 2 bases; unmatched junction nucleotides: 10. CDR3 amino acids: CASSPETGTAYEQYF. Written as DNA, the CDR3 is TGTGCCAGCAGCCCCGAAACGGGGACAGCCTACGAGCAGTACTTC. Complete variable domain (other parts from reference TRBV28 and TRBJ2-7): DVKVTQSSRYLVKRTGEKVFLECVQDMDHENMFWYRQDPGLGLRLIYFSYDVKMKEKGDIPEGYSVSREKKERFSLILESASTNQTSMYLCASSPETGTAYEQYFGPGTRLTVT.

The CDR3 here is CASSGPSGKSETGELFF. In DNA, the CDR3 is TGTGCCAGCAGCGGCCCTAGCGGGAAATCGGAGACCGGGGAGCTGTTTTTT. The V and J genes are TRBV21-1 and TRBJ2-2; the table's D call, TRBD2, has no DNA check behind it. TRBV21-1 is tagged as a pseudogene. The CDR3 covers 17 residues.

V usage is TRBV27 and J usage is TRBJ2-3; no firm D call. V was cut by 3 bases and J by 6 bases, with 10 bases left in between. The CDR3 runs to 13 residues. Germline V gene sequence: CDR1 MNHEY, CDR2 SMNVEV (reference sequence). The CDR3 DNA follows: TGTGCCAGCAGTTTTGGGCTGGTGGATACGCAGTATTTT. This gives the protein CASSFGLVDTQYF.

The CDR3 protein is CASSLSPTGGPAEGYTF. CDR3 DNA: TGTGCCAGCAGCTTATCCCCGACAGGGGGACCCGCGGAGGGCTACACCTTC. The J gene is TRBJ1-2, the V gene TRBV7-9, with 9 bases identical to TRBD1. The CDR3 has 17 residues. J lost 8 bases, V lost 2 bases, and 15 bases had no gene match. In germline, CDR1 is SEHNR, CDR2 FQNEAQ (reference sequence).

CDR3 DNA: TGCGCCAGCAGCTCCGGAACTAGCGGGATGTACAATGAGCAGTTCTTC. Translating it yields CASSSGTSGMYNEQFF. This sequence joins TRBV5-1 and TRBJ2-1, with 10 bases matching TRBD2. The V and J ends lost 3 bases and 4 bases, in that order; junction bases with no gene match: 7. This CDR3 has 16 residues. CDR1 SGHRS and CDR2 YFSETQ come from the germline V gene.

This clone was recorded once. The genes are TRBV6-6 and TRBJ1-4; 7 bases agree with TRBD1. CDR3 length: 15 amino acids. V trimming: 6 bases; J trimming: 2 bases; junction bases outside the gene matches: 6. Germline CDR1 MNHNY, CDR2 SVGAGI (reference sequence). This CDR3 reads CASRSTGATNEKLFF. CDR3 sequence (DNA): TGTGCCAGCAGGTCCACAGGGGCGACTAATGAAAAACTGTTTTTT.

This chain connects TRBV29-1 to TRBJ2-3; 9 bases map to TRBD2. The V gene end was trimmed by 1 base and the J gene end by 4 bases; junction bases not matched to a gene: 6. The CDR3 extends over 15 amino acids. Per the germline V gene, CDR1 is SQVTM and CDR2 is ANQGSEA. This chain's CDR3 is CSVEVAGEYADTQYF. As DNA, the CDR3 is TGCAGCGTTGAAGTAGCGGGAGAATACGCAGATACGCAGTATTTT.

J is TRBJ2-2 and V is TRBV11-2; the D is unclear. V dropped 0 bases and J dropped 0 bases, with 5 bases sitting between them. This CDR3 is built from 15 residues. Germline V gene sequence: CDR1 SGHAT, CDR2 FQNNGV. This chain's CDR3 is CASSLERTNTGELFF. CDR3 nucleotide sequence: TGTGCCAGCAGCTTAGAACGGACGAACACCGGGGAGCTGTTTTTT.

This rearrangement joins TRBV11-2 to TRBJ2-3; tentatively, D is TRBD2 (6 bases). The germline V gene encodes CDR1 SGHAT and CDR2 FQNNGV. This CDR3 has 19 amino acids. V lost 5 bases, J lost 3 bases, and 27 bases lay in between. CDR3 sequence (DNA): TGTGCCAGCAGCGCCCTGGGGCTAGCGCCCCTCGGTGGGACAGATACGCAGTATTTT. It is translated as CASSALGLAPLGGTDTQYF.

The chain recombines TRBV19 with TRBJ1-5, with D possibly TRBD1 on 5 matching bases. With 4 bases removed from V and 4 bases from J, the gap between germline ends came to 17 bases. The V gene's germline CDR1 is LNHDA and CDR2 SQIVND (reference sequence). The CDR3 sequence is 16 residues long. CDR3 DNA sequence: TGTGCCAGTAGTACCCGGGGGTTCGGGGGGAATCAGCCCCAGCATTTT. Protein product: CASSTRGFGGNQPQHF.

The chain links TRBV4-3 to TRBJ2-3; TRBD2 matches at 9 bases. Germline V gives CDR1 LGHNA, CDR2 YSLEER. There are 15 residues in the CDR3. V lost 4 bases and J lost 2; bases outside the gene matches: 4. CDR3 protein: CASSPGLANTDTQYF. The DNA of the CDR3 is TGCGCCAGCAGCCCCGGACTAGCGAACACAGATACGCAGTATTTT.

The chain combines TRBV4-1 with TRBJ2-6; the match to TRBD1 covers 7 bases. Germline CDR1 and CDR2: MGHRA and YSYEKL. The CDR3 runs 16 residues. J was trimmed by 0 bases and V by 4 bases; bases with no gene match: 3. CDR3 residues: CASSPRTGSGANVLTF. CDR3 coding DNA: TGCGCCAGCAGCCCTAGGACAGGCTCTGGGGCCAACGTCCTGACTTTC.

The V call is TRBV19, the J call TRBJ1-1; no firm D call. The CDR3 sequence is 13 residues long. Germline-derived CDR1 and CDR2 are LNHDA and SQIVND (reference sequence). Trimming removed 5 bases at V and 4 bases at J, with 11 bases between. The CDR3: CASSAGPSTEAFF. CDR3 in DNA: TGTGCCAGTAGTGCAGGACCTAGCACTGAAGCTTTCTTT.

The J gene is TRBJ2-7, the V gene TRBV7-9; 8 nucleotides match TRBD1. The CDR3 is made up of 16 amino acids. Trimming took 5 bases from V and 0 from J; bases not matched to a gene: 9. The germline CDR1 and CDR2 sequences are SEHNR and FQNEAQ (reference sequence). The CDR3 spells CASSQSGQGLSYEQYF. CDR3 in DNA: TGTGCCAGCAGCCAAAGTGGACAGGGCCTCTCCTACGAGCAGTACTTC.

V is TRBV4-1 and J is TRBJ2-2, with TRBD2 matching 10 bases. Germline values: CDR1 MGHRA, CDR2 YSYEKL. The V and J ends lost 4 bases and 3 bases, in that order; junction bases with no gene match: 5. The CDR3 extends over 16 amino acids. CDR3: CASSLLLAGDTGELFF. The CDR3 coding sequence is TGCGCCAGCAGCCTCCTTCTAGCGGGGGACACCGGGGAGCTGTTTTTT.

In DNA, the CDR3 is TGTGCCAGCAGCTTTCAAATACCTAGCGGGGGAACCGGGGAGCTGTTTTTT. This codes for CASSFQIPSGGTGELFF. The chain recombines TRBV7-9 with TRBJ2-2; 10 nucleotides line up with TRBD2. The V segment lost 3 bases and the J segment 5 bases; nucleotides outside the gene matches: 9. From germline, CDR1 is SEHNR and CDR2 FQNEAQ (reference sequence). The CDR3 totals 17 residues.

The V and J genes are TRBV7-2 and TRBJ1-2; D uncertain. Germline-derived CDR1 and CDR2 are SGHTA and FQGNSA. This CDR3 comprises 15 residues. The V and J ends lost 4 bases and 8 bases respectively, with 20 bases between them. This CDR3 reads CASSSRNPGHDGYTF. DNA of the CDR3: TGTGCCAGCAGCTCTCGAAATCCCGGTCACGACGGCTACACCTTC.

This chain uses TRBV14 with TRBJ2-5, with TRBD2 identical over 8 bases. V shed 1 base, J shed 3 bases, and the junction held 7 bases outside the gene matches. This CDR3 contains 16 residues. Germline assignment: CDR1 SGHDN and CDR2 FVKESK. The CDR3 region has the DNA TGTGCCAGCAGCCAAGGATACGTACTAGCGGAAGAGACCCAGTACTTC. Amino acid sequence: CASSQGYVLAEETQYF. The full variable domain, in which reference TRBV14 and TRBJ2-5 provide the parts outside the CDR3, is EAGVTQFPSHSVIEKGQTVTLRCDPISGHDNLYWYRRVMGKEIKFLLHFVKESKQDESGMPNNRFLAERTGGTYSTLKVQPAELEDSGVYFCASSQGYVLAEETQYFGPGTRLLVL.

V and J are TRBV28 and TRBJ1-2; no firm D call. The CDR3 has 14 residues. Looked up from germline, CDR1 is MDHEN and CDR2 is SYDVKM. V was cut by 2 bases and J by 5 bases, with 12 bases left in between. CDR3 sequence reads: CASSLGASNYGYTF. The CDR3 DNA sequence: TGTGCCAGCAGTTTAGGAGCCAGCAATTATGGCTACACCTTC.